Listed below are T cell receptor beta chains from one sample, sequenced in a study of CD8+ T cells in alopecia areata. Generated by immunoSEQ multiplex PCR, the TCRdb table keeps only in-frame clones and is missing some. The sample holds about 200,000 clones, more than 30% seen once. Sequencing was performed on CD4+ T cells sorted from blood, taken at approximately week 34, from a patient treated with tofacitinib. These receptors were obtained from a human donor with alopecia areata. The CDR3 runs from the conserved cysteine through the conserved F or W. The order of the fields is D gene, V gene, J gene, clone size, CDR3 protein, CDR3 DNA. D genes are given only for firm matches. Clone size appears in some rows only: once, few, many, or a class for an expanded clone.

TRBD1	TRBV4-2	TRBJ1-1	-	CASSQRTGSTEAFF	TGTGCCAGCAGCCAGCGGACAGGGTCCACTGAAGCTTTCTTT
TRBD1	TRBV6-5	TRBJ2-2	-	CASSRDRGTGELFF	TGTGCCAGCAGTCGGGACAGGGGCACCGGGGAGCTGTTTTTT
TRBD1	TRBV27	TRBJ2-1	few	CASSSGTGMNNEQFF	TGTGCCAGCAGCTCCGGGACAGGGATGAACAATGAGCAGTTCTTC
TRBD2	TRBV2	TRBJ2-7	few	CASSLSAGVTYEQYF	TGTGCCAGCAGCCTCTCAGCGGGGGTTACCTACGAGCAGTACTTC
-	TRBV11-2	TRBJ2-6	-	CASSLRQSEGANVLTF	TGTGCCAGCAGCTTGAGACAGTCTGAAGGGGCCAACGTCCTGACTTTC
-	TRBV5-1	TRBJ1-1	-	CASSFVAGNTEAFF	TGCGCCAGCAGCTTTGTTGCGGGGAACACTGAAGCTTTCTTT
-	TRBV20-1	TRBJ1-1	few	CSARGTAEAFF	TGCAGTGCTAGAGGAACCGCTGAAGCTTTCTTT
-	TRBV29-1	TRBJ1-2	-	CSVRLRGGQNYGYTF	TGCAGCGTCCGGCTAAGGGGGGGCCAGAACTATGGCTACACCTTC
-	TRBV4-1	TRBJ2-6	-	CASSQVGGKETNVLTF	TGCGCCAGCAGCCAAGTGGGAGGAAAAGAGACCAACGTCCTGACTTTC
-	TRBV14	TRBJ1-2	-	CASSPGLGGVFYGYTF	TGTGCCAGCAGCCCCGGACTGGGAGGGGTCTTCTATGGCTACACCTTC
-	TRBV18	TRBJ1-2	few	CASSPRDRLSNYGYTF	TGTGCCAGCTCACCAAGAGACAGGTTGTCAAACTATGGCTACACCTTC
-	TRBV15	TRBJ1-5	-	CATSINLQGGGQPQHF	TGTGCCACCAGCATAAACCTACAGGGCGGGGGTCAGCCCCAGCATTTT
-	TRBV7-2	TRBJ2-3	-	CASSFFGRTSTDTQYF	TGTGCCAGCAGCTTCTTTGGTAGAACTAGCACAGATACGCAGTATTTT
TRBD2	TRBV4-1	TRBJ2-5	-	CASSQTPGTSGRGQETQYF	TGCGCCAGCAGCCAAACCCCCGGGACTAGCGGGAGGGGGCAAGAGACCCAGTACTTC
TRBD2	TRBV6-5	TRBJ2-1	few	CASSLLLAGAGNEQFF	TGTGCCAGCAGTTTATTACTAGCGGGAGCAGGGAATGAGCAGTTCTTC
-	TRBV18	TRBJ2-7	-	CASSPHFQDAQYF	TGTGCCAGCTCACCTCATTTCCAGGACGCGCAGTACTTC
-	TRBV7-2	TRBJ1-2	few	CASSFNPGRHTF	TGTGCCAGCAGCTTTAATCCGGGGAGGCACACCTTC
-	TRBV2	TRBJ2-5	-	CASSGGSGSVETQYF	TGTGCCAGCAGCGGTGGCAGTGGCTCCGTGGAGACCCAGTACTTC
-	TRBV11-2	TRBJ1-3	many	CASSRGGGTNTIYF	TGTGCCAGCAGCCGTGGCGGAGGGACAAACACCATATATTTT
-	TRBV30	TRBJ2-3	once	CAWSPGMADTQYF	TGTGCCTGGAGTCCAGGGATGGCAGATACGCAGTATTTT
-	TRBV6-1	TRBJ1-1	few	CASSENYRRVHTEAFF	TGTGCCAGCAGTGAGAATTATCGGAGGGTCCACACTGAAGCTTTCTTT
-	TRBV30	TRBJ1-2	many	CAWSVRGHNYGYTF	TGTGCCTGGAGTGTACGGGGTCATAACTATGGCTACACCTTC
-	TRBV19	TRBJ1-2	many	CASSMPGYGYTF	TGTGCCAGTAGTATGCCCGGCTATGGCTACACCTTC
-	TRBV25-1	TRBJ1-3	-	CASSDYVSSGNTIYF	TGTGCCAGCAGTGATTACGTGAGCTCTGGAAACACCATATATTTT
TRBD2	TRBV6-1	TRBJ2-1	-	CASSRTSGYNEQFF	TGTGCCAGCAGTCGGACTAGCGGGTACAATGAGCAGTTCTTC
-	TRBV30	TRBJ1-2	-	CAWSGLRTNYGYTF	TGTGCCTGGAGTGGGCTCCGTACTAACTATGGCTACACCTTC
-	TRBV5-1	TRBJ2-7	-	CASSLDFRGQYF	TGCGCCAGCAGCTTGGATTTCCGGGGGCAGTACTTC
-	TRBV4-1	TRBJ1-4	many	CASSQFTAGGEKLFF	TGCGCCAGCAGCCAGTTCACCGCAGGCGGAGAAAAACTGTTTTTT
-	TRBV7-8	TRBJ2-7	-	CASSLEFRGSEQYF	TGTGCCAGCAGCTTAGAGTTTAGGGGGAGCGAGCAGTACTTC
-	TRBV30	TRBJ2-2	-	CAWSQRGAGELFF	TGTGCCTGGAGTCAACGTGGGGCCGGGGAGCTGTTTTTT
TRBD2	TRBV15	TRBJ2-3	-	CATSSDFGLAGHTDTQYF	TGTGCCACCAGCAGCGATTTCGGACTAGCGGGGCACACAGATACGCAGTATTTT
TRBD1	TRBV5-1	TRBJ1-2	-	CASSLHKGQGHGYTF	TGCGCCAGCAGCTTGCATAAAGGACAGGGGCATGGCTACACCTTC
-	TRBV11-2	TRBJ1-2	-	CASSSGHGLTF	TGTGCCAGCAGCTCTGGCCACGGCCTAACCTTC
-	TRBV2	TRBJ2-5	-	CASSDNRAGETQYF	TGTGCCAGCAGTGACAACAGGGCGGGCGAGACCCAGTACTTC
TRBD1	TRBV15	TRBJ1-2	-	CATSRTGGPNYGYTF	TGTGCCACCAGCCGGACAGGGGGCCCTAACTATGGCTACACCTTC
TRBD1	TRBV25-1	TRBJ2-5	few	CASSDRPGQGVEETQYF	TGTGCCAGCAGTGACCGTCCGGGACAGGGGGTGGAAGAGACCCAGTACTTC
TRBD2	TRBV2	TRBJ2-1	-	CASSETSGSFYNEQFF	TGTGCCAGCAGTGAGACTAGCGGGAGCTTTTACAATGAGCAGTTCTTC
TRBD1	TRBV4-1	TRBJ2-1	-	CASSQMGQKFF	TGCGCCAGCAGCCAAATGGGACAGAAGTTCTTC
-	TRBV7-9	TRBJ1-4	few	CASSPSEKLFF	TGTGCCAGCAGCCCAAGTGAAAAACTGTTTTTT
-	TRBV30	TRBJ1-1	few	CAWRGDGGTTEAFF	TGTGCCTGGAGGGGCGACGGAGGTACCACTGAAGCTTTCTTT
-	TRBV7-9	TRBJ2-7	-	CASLTGGGLSVEQYF	TGTGCCAGCCTGACGGGAGGGGGCTTGTCGGTCGAGCAGTACTTC
-	TRBV2	TRBJ1-5	-	CASREGNQPQHF	TGTGCCAGCAGAGAGGGGAATCAGCCCCAGCATTTT
TRBD2	TRBV25-1	TRBJ2-1	-	CASTIAGGPGNEQFF	TGTGCCAGCACCATAGCGGGGGGGCCTGGCAATGAGCAGTTCTTC
-	TRBV30	TRBJ2-7	-	CASSRGAEQYF	TGTGCCTCCTCGCGGGGCGCCGAGCAGTACTTC
TRBD2	TRBV7-2	TRBJ2-1	many	CASSLASGSSYNEQFF	TGTGCCAGCAGCTTAGCTAGCGGGAGCTCCTACAATGAGCAGTTCTTC
TRBD1	TRBV7-9	TRBJ1-6	many	CASRSPGQGNSPLHF	TGTGCCAGCAGATCACCGGGACAGGGAAATTCACCCCTCCACTTT